The 21 T cell receptor beta chains listed next were all sequenced from one sample in a study of beta chain features in type 1 diabetes. Study findings and constraints: In all four CD4+ subsets, TCRB CDR3 length was significantly, moderately reduced in type 1 diabetes.

Expressed TCRB transcripts were sequenced because the entire RNA isolate underwent reverse transcription. Assay: immunoSEQ multiplex PCR; the TCRdb copy retains only in-frame clones and omits some. The sample carries under 350,000 clones, around 24% recorded once. The antigens these receptors bind are not known. The specimen sequenced was naive CD4+ T cells from blood. These receptors were taken from a woman in her 30s with type 1 diabetes.

This clone was observed a few times. The chain has TRBV5-1 and TRBJ2-1, with 14 bases that match TRBD2. V dropped 3 bases and J dropped 3; count of bases not matched to a gene: 5. Germline CDR1 is SGHRS and CDR2 is YFSETQ. The CDR3 is 17 amino acids. CDR3 residues: CASSWGLAGAIYNEQFF. In nucleotides, the CDR3 is TGCGCCAGCAGCTGGGGACTAGCGGGAGCGATCTACAATGAGCAGTTCTTC.

This clone was recorded a few times. The chain employs TRBV4-1 and TRBJ2-5; no clear D. The V and J ends lost 1 base and 5 bases respectively, with 8 bases between them. The germline V gene encodes CDR1 MGHRA and CDR2 YSYEKL. This CDR3 has 13 residues. The CDR3 protein is CASSQVVRETQYF. For the CDR3, the DNA is TGCGCCAGCAGCCAAGTTGTGCGGGAGACCCAGTACTTC.

This clone has only a few counts. The chain has TRBV4-1 and TRBJ1-2, with a tentative D call TRBD1 (5 bases). The CDR3 extends over 12 amino acids. Trimming cost V 4 bases and J 8 bases, with 11 bases left between them. Germline loops: CDR1 MGHRA, CDR2 YSYEKL. The CDR3 DNA reads TGCGCCAGCAGCCTGATTGGGGGGGGCTACACCTTC. Residues: CASSLIGGGYTF.

J is TRBJ1-4 and V is TRBV30; D call uncertain. The CDR3 extends over 15 amino acids. The V gene's germline CDR1 is GTSNPN and CDR2 SVGIG (reference sequence). Deletions cut 0 bases from V and 8 bases from J, with 16 bases between. The CDR3 reads CAWSVLDSLREKLFF. CDR3 in DNA: TGTGCCTGGAGTGTACTTGACTCTCTCCGGGAAAAACTGTTTTTT. Based on the CDR3 plus reference TRBV30 and TRBJ1-4, the full variable domain is SQTIHQWPATLVQPVGSPLSLECTVEGTSNPNLYWYRQAAGRGLQLLFYSVGIGQISSEVPQNLSASRPQDRQFILSSKKLLLSDSGFYLCAWSVLDSLREKLFFGSGTQLSVL.

The chain couples TRBV27 to TRBJ2-7, with D maybe TRBD2 (6 bases). Germline V gene data show CDR1 as MNHEY and CDR2 as SMNVEV (reference sequence). With 3 bases removed from V and 5 bases from J, the gap between germline ends came to 14 bases. This CDR3 spans 14 amino acids. Written as DNA, the CDR3 is TGTGCCAGCAGTTTCAACGGGAGATCCCACGAGCAGTACTTC. Its translation is CASSFNGRSHEQYF.

This clone was recorded a few times. The chain has TRBV11-2 and TRBJ2-1; 9 bases are shared with TRBD1. CDR1 is SGHAT, CDR2 FQNNGV, per germline. Trimming at V came to 5 bases and at J to 4 bases, leaving 6 bases not matched to a gene. The CDR3 runs to 15 residues. The CDR3, as DNA: TGTGCCAGCAGCCCCGGGACAGGGCCATACAATGAGCAGTTCTTC. This translates into CASSPGTGPYNEQFF.

The chain is built from TRBV2 and TRBJ2-5; 9 positions agree with TRBD2. CDR1 and CDR2 from the germline V gene are SNHLY and FYNNEI. The length of the CDR3 is 13 residues. J gave up 7 bases and V 8 bases, and 8 bases lay outside the gene matches. The DNA for the CDR3 is TGTGCCAGCCTAGCGGGACCCTCGGGGACCCAGTACTTC. Protein sequence: CASLAGPSGTQYF.

The J gene is TRBJ2-5, the V gene TRBV30; D is perhaps TRBD2 (6 bases). The CDR3 spans 12 residues. Germline loops: CDR1 GTSNPN, CDR2 SVGIG (reference sequence). V was cut by 2 bases and J by 5 bases, with 9 bases left in between. CDR3 sequence (DNA): TGTGCCTGGAGTAGAGGGAGGGAGACCCAGTACTTC. Translating gives CAWSRGRETQYF.

This clone was counted a single time. V and J are TRBV7-2 and TRBJ2-3, with 7 bases matching TRBD2. V gave up 1 base and J gave up 3 bases; unmatched junction bases: 7. CDR1 and CDR2 from the germline V gene are SGHTA and FQGNSA. The CDR3 has 16 residues. The CDR3 region is CASSLVGGGFTDTQYF. The DNA for the CDR3 is TGTGCCAGCAGCTTAGTAGGCGGGGGTTTTACAGATACGCAGTATTTT.

A few counts support this clone. V and J are TRBV4-1 and TRBJ2-7; 7 nucleotides agree with TRBD1. Germline V gene sequence: CDR1 MGHRA, CDR2 YSYEKL. This CDR3 region has 15 residues. The V and J ends lost 0 bases and 2 bases, in that order; junction bases with no gene match: 4. CDR3 residues: CASSQESGQAYEQYF. In nucleotides, the CDR3 is TGCGCCAGCAGCCAAGAAAGCGGACAGGCCTACGAGCAGTACTTC.

The rearrangement links TRBV18 to TRBJ2-3; no firm D call. Looked up from germline, CDR1 is KGHSH and CDR2 is LQKENI. The CDR3 runs to 15 residues. The V end was cut by 3 bases, the J end by 1 base, with 11 bases between. The CDR3, as DNA: TGTGCCAGCTCACCTCTACCGAGCCGCACAGATACGCAGTATTTT. Encoded protein: CASSPLPSRTDTQYF.

This clone was observed a handful of times. J is TRBJ2-7 and V is TRBV23-1; D is ambiguous. TRBV23-1 is sorted into the ORF group, with uncertain function. This CDR3 comprises 14 residues. V was shortened by 2 bases and J by 3 bases, with 11 bases between the two germline ends. The CDR3 DNA reads as TGCGCCAGCAGTCAACCTTTCCCCCTCTACGAGCAGTACTTC. This sequence encodes CASSQPFPLYEQYF.

The chain couples TRBV15 to TRBJ1-1; D remains ambiguous. Trimming shortened V by 1 base and J by 0 bases, and 6 bases separated the two germline ends. This CDR3 contains 14 residues. Germline loops: CDR1 LNHNV, CDR2 YYDKDF (reference sequence). The CDR3 is CATSRGALNTEAFF. Written as DNA, the CDR3 is TGTGCCACCAGCAGAGGCGCCTTGAACACTGAAGCTTTCTTT. The full variable domain, rest sourced from reference TRBV15 and TRBJ1-1, is DAMVIQNPRYQVTQFGKPVTLSCSQTLNHNVMYWYQQKSSQAPKLLFHYYDKDFNNEADTPDNFQSRRPNTSFCFLDIRSPGLGDTAMYLCATSRGALNTEAFFGQGTRLTVV.

This clone was seen a handful of times. This rearrangement joins TRBV7-9 to TRBJ2-1; D gene unclear. Germline loops: CDR1 SEHNR, CDR2 FQNEAQ (reference sequence). The ends were cut back, 4 bases at V and 8 bases at J, with 9 bases in the middle. This CDR3 has 12 amino acids. For the CDR3, the DNA is TGTGCCAGCAGCTCGGAGTCTGATGAGCAGTTCTTC. This translates into CASSSESDEQFF.

This clone was recorded a few times. The chain couples TRBV16 to TRBJ1-2; tentatively, D is TRBD1 (6 bases). Between the trimmed V and J ends, which lost 5 bases and 4 bases, there was a span of 17 bases. Germline lookup yields CDR1 KGHSY and CDR2 FQNENV. The CDR3 consists of 15 residues. The CDR3 reads CASSDRSIVVYGYTF. The CDR3, as DNA: TGTGCCAGCAGCGACAGGTCTATCGTTGTCTATGGCTACACCTTC.

The chain couples TRBV28 to TRBJ1-5; D ambiguous. This CDR3 is built from 15 residues. Trimming took 2 bases from V and 2 from J, leaving 10 bases between them. Germline assignment: CDR1 MDHEN and CDR2 SYDVKM. CDR3 nucleotides: TGTGCCAGCAGTTTACGAGTCATAGGCAATCAGCCCCAGCATTTT. Translated, it gives CASSLRVIGNQPQHF.

J is TRBJ2-6 and V is TRBV27; no definite D call. Germline CDR1 reads MNHEY; CDR2 reads SMNVEV (reference sequence). Trimming stripped 6 bases from V and 0 bases from J, with 9 bases between. CDR3 length: 15 amino acids. DNA of the CDR3: TGTGCCAGCAGCTCCCTGAGCTCTGGGGCCAACGTCCTGACTTTC. Protein: CASSSLSSGANVLTF.

The chain links TRBV28 to TRBJ1-2; 7 bases map to TRBD1. This CDR3 contains 15 residues. Losses at the gene ends were 8 bases for V and 1 base for J; bases not matched to a gene: 10. Germline CDR1 is MDHEN and CDR2 is SYDVKM. The CDR3 nucleotides are TGTGCCAGCCTAACCGGGGGACAGCATAACTATGGCTACACCTTC. Its protein is CASLTGGQHNYGYTF.

The sample holds a few counts of this clone. The chain combines TRBV30 with TRBJ2-2; perhaps TRBD1 as D (5 bases). The CDR3 runs to 13 residues. CDR1 and CDR2 (germline): GTSNPN, SVGIG (reference sequence). The V end lost 4 bases, the J end lost 5 bases, and 11 bases lay between the germline ends. CDR3 sequence reads: CAWKGMGTGELFF. The CDR3 DNA is TGTGCCTGGAAGGGGATGGGGACCGGGGAGCTGTTTTTT. Full variable domain (rest looked up from reference TRBV30 and TRBJ2-2): SQTIHQWPATLVQPVGSPLSLECTVEGTSNPNLYWYRQAAGRGLQLLFYSVGIGQISSEVPQNLSASRPQDRQFILSSKKLLLSDSGFYLCAWKGMGTGELFFGEGSRLTVL.

This clone occurred a few times. V gene TRBV29-1 combines with J gene TRBJ2-1, with 7 bases lining up with TRBD1. CDR1 and CDR2 from the germline V gene are SQVTM and ANQGSEA. The CDR3 length is 12 residues. V lost 7 bases and J lost 5; bases outside the gene matches: 5. CDR3 sequence (DNA): TGCAGCGCGGGACAGAAGAACAATGAGCAGTTCTTC. Its protein is CSAGQKNNEQFF.

The sample holds a few counts of this clone. The chain is built from TRBV29-1 and TRBJ2-6; D possibly corresponds to TRBD1 (5 bases). Germline V lookup: CDR1 SQVTM, CDR2 ANQGSEA. The CDR3 length is 14 residues. The germline V and J ends were trimmed by 6 bases and 2 bases, with 11 bases remaining between them. CDR3 protein: CSVQETAGANVLTF. CDR3 nucleotide sequence: TGCAGCGTCCAAGAGACAGCTGGGGCCAACGTCCTGACTTTC.